This T cell receptor beta chain is drawn from a study of radiation and T cells in renal cell carcinoma. General observations from the study: No pretreatment tumor biopsies were available for baseline clonotypes. Top tumor clonotypes rose in blood 2 weeks post-radiation, then contracted.

Worth noting for this clone: The antigen is unknown.

Germline V gene lookup returns CDR1 KGHSH and CDR2 LQKENI. Trimming at V came to 3 bases and at J to 9 bases, leaving 8 bases not matched to a gene. The CDR3 is 15 residues long. Stated time point: baseline pretreatment blood. Treatment in this sample: 15 Gy SBRT to primary tumor, nephrectomy 4 weeks later. Serial blood draws occurred at baseline and 2 and 4 weeks post-SBRT. The patient's renal cell carcinoma had clear cell pathology. Sequencing was performed with immunoSEQ multiplex PCR; in TCRdb, only in-frame clones are kept and a portion is missing. This table has about 49,000 clones, 65% to 90% appearing once.

The specimen was blood, collected from a patient whose treatment included radiotherapy and nephrectomy. The TCR originated in a woman between 65 and 79 years old with renal cell carcinoma. The gene calls are TRBV18 and TRBJ1-6, with 7 bases fitting TRBD1. CDR3 sequence (DNA): TGTGCCAGCTCACCTTCCCAGGGGGTCGGTTCACCCCTCCACTTT. Translation gives CASSPSQGVGSPLHF.